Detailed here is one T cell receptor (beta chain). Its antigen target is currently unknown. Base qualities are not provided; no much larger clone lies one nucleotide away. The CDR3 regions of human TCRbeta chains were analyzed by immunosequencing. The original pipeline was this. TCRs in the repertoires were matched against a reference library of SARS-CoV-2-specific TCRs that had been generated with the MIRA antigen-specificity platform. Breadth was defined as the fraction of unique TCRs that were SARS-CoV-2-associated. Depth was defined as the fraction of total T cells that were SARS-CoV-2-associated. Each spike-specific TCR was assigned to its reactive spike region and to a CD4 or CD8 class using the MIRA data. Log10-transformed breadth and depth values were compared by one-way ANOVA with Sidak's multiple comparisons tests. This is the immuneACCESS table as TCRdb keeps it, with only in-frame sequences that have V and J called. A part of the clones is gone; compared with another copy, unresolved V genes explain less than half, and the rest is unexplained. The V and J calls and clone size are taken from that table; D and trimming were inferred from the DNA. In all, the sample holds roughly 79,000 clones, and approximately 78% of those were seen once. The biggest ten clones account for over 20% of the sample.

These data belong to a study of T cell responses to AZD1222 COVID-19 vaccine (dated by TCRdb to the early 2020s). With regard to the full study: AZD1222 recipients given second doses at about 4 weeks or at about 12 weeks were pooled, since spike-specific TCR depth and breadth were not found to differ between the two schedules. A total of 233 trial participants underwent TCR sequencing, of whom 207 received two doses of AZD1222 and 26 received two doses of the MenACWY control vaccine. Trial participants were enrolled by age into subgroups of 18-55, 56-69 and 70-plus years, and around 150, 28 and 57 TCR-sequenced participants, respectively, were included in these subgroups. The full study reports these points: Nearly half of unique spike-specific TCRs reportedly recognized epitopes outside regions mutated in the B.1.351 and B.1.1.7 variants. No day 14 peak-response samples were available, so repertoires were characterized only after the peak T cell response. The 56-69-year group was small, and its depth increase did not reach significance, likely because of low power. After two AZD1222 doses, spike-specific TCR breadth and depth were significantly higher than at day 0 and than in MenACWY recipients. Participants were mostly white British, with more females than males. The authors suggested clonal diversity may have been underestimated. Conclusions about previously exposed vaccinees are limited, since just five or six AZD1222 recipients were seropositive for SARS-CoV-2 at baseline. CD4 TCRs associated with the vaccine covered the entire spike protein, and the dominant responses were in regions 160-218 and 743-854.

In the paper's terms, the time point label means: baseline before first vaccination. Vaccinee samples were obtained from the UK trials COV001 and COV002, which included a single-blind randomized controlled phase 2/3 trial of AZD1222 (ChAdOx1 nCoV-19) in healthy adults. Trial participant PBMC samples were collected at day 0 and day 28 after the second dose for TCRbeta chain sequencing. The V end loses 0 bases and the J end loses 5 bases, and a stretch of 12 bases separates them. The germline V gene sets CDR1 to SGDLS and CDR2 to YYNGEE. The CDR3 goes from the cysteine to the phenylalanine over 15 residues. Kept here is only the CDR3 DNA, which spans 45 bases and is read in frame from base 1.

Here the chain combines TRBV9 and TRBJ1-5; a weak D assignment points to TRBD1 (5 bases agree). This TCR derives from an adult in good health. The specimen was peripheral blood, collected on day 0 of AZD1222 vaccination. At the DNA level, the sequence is TGTGCCAGCAGCGTAGATGAACAGGCCGATCAGCCCCAGCATTTT. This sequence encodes CASSVDEQADQPQHF.